This T cell receptor (beta chain) came from a study of OX40 agonist ivuxolimab in advanced cancers. Study background: A diagnosis of hepatocellular carcinoma, melanoma, renal cell or head and neck cancer was present in dose-escalation patients.

Clones were read by immunoSEQ multiplex PCR, and TCRdb kept only the in-frame ones, dropping some. The sample holds some 27,000 clones, 70% to 80% seen once. The CDR3 contains 15 residues. Germline CDR1 SGHTA, CDR2 FQGNSA. Between the trimmed V and J ends, which lost 5 bases and 0 bases, there was a span of 11 bases. The sample here was CD4+ or CD8+ T cells sorted from blood, taken in a trial of the OX40 agonist ivuxolimab. The TCR originated in an adult with an advanced solid tumor such as melanoma, head and neck, liver or kidney cancer. The genes are TRBV7-2 and TRBJ1-3, with unresolved D. The CDR3 loop is CASSPSAVSGNTIYF. The CDR3 nucleotides are TGTGCCAGCAGCCCATCGGCGGTCTCTGGAAACACCATATATTTT.